The present entry profiles one T cell receptor beta chain with its context. The data are from a study of T cell changes during pregnancy in multiple sclerosis. CDR1 and CDR2 (germline): SGHTA, FQGNSA. After removal of 0 bases from V and 2 bases from J, the junction contained 7 bases not matched to a gene. This CDR3 region has 17 residues. Method: immunoSEQ multiplex PCR; TCRdb's copy keeps in-frame clones and lacks some. The sample shows 70,000 to 90,000 clones, just over 90% of them seen only once. The specimen was peripheral blood, collected in the second trimester of pregnancy. The source of this sequence is a female donor in good health, enrolled as a control in a pregnancy study. The chain joins TRBV7-2 to TRBJ2-5; 9 bases map to TRBD2. The chain's CDR3 is CASSLAISGGPQETQYF. The CDR3 DNA is TGTGCCAGCAGCTTAGCTATCAGCGGGGGGCCTCAAGAGACCCAGTACTTC.